The rows below give T cell receptor beta chains drawn from one sample of a study of memory CD4+ T cells and cytomegalovirus serostatus. Profiled with immunoSEQ multiplex PCR; TCRdb holds only in-frame clones, not every one. Of tens of thousands of clones in the sample, under 80% were seen once. Sample: memory CD4+ T cells from blood. The receptors come from an adult in good health and CMV-seronegative. CDR3s include the opening cysteine and the closing phenylalanine or tryptophan. A D gene is named only where the DNA matches it firmly. Only some rows state a clone size, as once, few, many or a class for expanded clones.

D gene: .
clone size: .
V gene: TRBV5-6
J gene: TRBJ1-2
CDR3 length: 12
CDR3 DNA: TGTGCCAGCAGCTTACCGGGCTATGGCTACACCTTC
CDR3 protein: CASSLPGYGYTF

D gene: TRBD1
clone size: .
V gene: TRBV30
J gene: TRBJ1-4
CDR3 length: 13
CDR3 DNA: TGTGCCTGGCGCTCAGGGGGCGGCGAAAAACTGTTTTTT
CDR3 protein: CAWRSGGGEKLFF

D gene: TRBD1
clone size: few
V gene: TRBV5-6
J gene: TRBJ2-2
CDR3 length: 16
CDR3 DNA: TGTGCCAGCAGCTGGACAGGGGCGGGGAACACCGGGGAGCTGTTTTTT
CDR3 protein: CASSWTGAGNTGELFF

D gene: .
clone size: once
V gene: TRBV20-1
J gene: TRBJ2-5
CDR3 length: 11
CDR3 DNA: TGCAGTGCTAGAGCACAAGAGACCCAGTACTTC
CDR3 protein: CSARAQETQYF

D gene: TRBD1
clone size: .
V gene: TRBV6-1
J gene: TRBJ1-4
CDR3 length: 15
CDR3 DNA: TGTGCCAGCAGCCTTACAGGGGGTGATAATGAAAAACTGTTTTTT
CDR3 protein: CASSLTGGDNEKLFF

D gene: .
clone size: .
V gene: TRBV7-8
J gene: TRBJ1-1
CDR3 length: 16
CDR3 DNA: TGTGCCAGCAGCTCAATCACACAGCGCAAAGGCACTGAAGCTTTCTTT
CDR3 protein: CASSSITQRKGTEAFF

D gene: .
clone size: .
V gene: TRBV28
J gene: TRBJ1-4
CDR3 length: 14
CDR3 DNA: TGTGCCAGCAGTTTGACACGGCCTAATGAAAAACTGTTTTTT
CDR3 protein: CASSLTRPNEKLFF

D gene: .
clone size: .
V gene: TRBV19
J gene: TRBJ2-1
CDR3 length: 12
CDR3 DNA: TGTGCCAGTAAGAGCTCCTACAATGAGCAGTTCTTC
CDR3 protein: CASKSSYNEQFF

D gene: .
clone size: .
V gene: TRBV5-1
J gene: TRBJ2-3
CDR3 length: 15
CDR3 DNA: TGCGCCAGCAGCTTGTATCCGGGGCGCACAGATACGCAGTATTTT
CDR3 protein: CASSLYPGRTDTQYF

D gene: TRBD2
clone size: .
V gene: TRBV7-8
J gene: TRBJ2-1
CDR3 length: 17
CDR3 DNA: TGTGCCAGCAGCTCGGACCTAGCGGGGGGGCGTTACAATGAGCAGTTCTTC
CDR3 protein: CASSSDLAGGRYNEQFF

D gene: TRBD2
clone size: once
V gene: TRBV10-3
J gene: TRBJ2-3
CDR3 length: 14
CDR3 DNA: TGTGCCTCTAGGACTAGCGGTCCCACAGATACGCAGTATTTT
CDR3 protein: CASRTSGPTDTQYF

D gene: .
clone size: few
V gene: TRBV28
J gene: TRBJ1-2
CDR3 length: 13
CDR3 DNA: TGTGCCAGCAGCTCCACGAGCGTGTGGGGCTACACCTTC
CDR3 protein: CASSSTSVWGYTF

D gene: .
clone size: .
V gene: TRBV10-3
J gene: TRBJ1-1
CDR3 length: 14
CDR3 DNA: TGTGCCATCACCCCAGGGCCGCGGAACACTGAAGCTTTCTTT
CDR3 protein: CAITPGPRNTEAFF

D gene: TRBD1
clone size: .
V gene: TRBV7-2
J gene: TRBJ1-3
CDR3 length: 16
CDR3 DNA: TGTGCCAGCAGCTTACCCGGGACAGGACCTGGAAACACCATATATTTT
CDR3 protein: CASSLPGTGPGNTIYF

D gene: .
clone size: .
V gene: TRBV7-2
J gene: TRBJ2-1
CDR3 length: 13
CDR3 DNA: TGTGCCAGCAGCTTCAGACGTTTTAGTGAGCAGTTCTTC
CDR3 protein: CASSFRRFSEQFF

D gene: .
clone size: .
V gene: TRBV11-1
J gene: TRBJ2-7
CDR3 length: 15
CDR3 DNA: TGTGCCAGCAGCTTATCGTCAGGGAACCTCTACGAGCAGTACTTC
CDR3 protein: CASSLSSGNLYEQYF

D gene: .
clone size: .
V gene: TRBV2
J gene: TRBJ2-7
CDR3 length: 14
CDR3 DNA: TGTGCCACAATGTCGGGGGAGAAGGTCTACGAGCAGTACTTC
CDR3 protein: CATMSGEKVYEQYF

D gene: .
clone size: .
V gene: TRBV5-1
J gene: TRBJ1-3
CDR3 length: 14
CDR3 DNA: TGCGCCAGCAGCGACGGGGGCTCTGGAAACACCATATATTTT
CDR3 protein: CASSDGGSGNTIYF

D gene: .
clone size: .
V gene: TRBV10-3
J gene: TRBJ1-2
CDR3 length: 13
CDR3 DNA: TGTGCCATCAGTGAGAATCCGGGAGGCGGCTACACCTTC
CDR3 protein: CAISENPGGGYTF

D gene: TRBD2
clone size: .
V gene: TRBV30
J gene: TRBJ2-7
CDR3 length: 19
CDR3 DNA: TGTGCCTGGAGTGATGTAGGGGGACTAGCGGGGGGACCTACCTACGAGCAGTACTTC
CDR3 protein: CAWSDVGGLAGGPTYEQYF

D gene: .
clone size: .
V gene: TRBV11-2
J gene: TRBJ2-2
CDR3 length: 12
CDR3 DNA: TGTGCCAGCGCCCCTCTCACCGGGGAGCTGTTTTTT
CDR3 protein: CASAPLTGELFF

D gene: TRBD1
clone size: few
V gene: TRBV25-1
J gene: TRBJ1-2
CDR3 length: 15
CDR3 DNA: TGTGCCAGCAGTGAGAACAGGGGCCACAACTATGGCTACACCTTC
CDR3 protein: CASSENRGHNYGYTF

D gene: .
clone size: .
V gene: TRBV30
J gene: TRBJ1-6
CDR3 length: 14
CDR3 DNA: TGTGCCTGGGTCCCAGGGTCCCGTAATTCACCCCTCCACTTT
CDR3 protein: CAWVPGSRNSPLHF

D gene: .
clone size: .
V gene: TRBV27
J gene: TRBJ2-2
CDR3 length: 13
CDR3 DNA: TGTGCCAGTGCCGACGGTAACACCGGGGAGCTGTTTTTT
CDR3 protein: CASADGNTGELFF

D gene: TRBD1
clone size: .
V gene: TRBV28
J gene: TRBJ2-7
CDR3 length: 16
CDR3 DNA: TGTGCCAGCAGTACCACCGGGACAGCTCGCTCCTACGAGCAGTACTTC
CDR3 protein: CASSTTGTARSYEQYF

D gene: TRBD1
clone size: .
V gene: TRBV6-5
J gene: TRBJ1-5
CDR3 length: 15
CDR3 DNA: TGTGCCAGCAGTTACTCGACAGGGTACAATCAGCCCCAGCATTTT
CDR3 protein: CASSYSTGYNQPQHF

D gene: TRBD1
clone size: .
V gene: TRBV6-1
J gene: TRBJ2-7
CDR3 length: 15
CDR3 DNA: TGTGCCAGCAGCCCGAGGACAGGGAGCTCCTACGAGCAGTACTTC
CDR3 protein: CASSPRTGSSYEQYF

D gene: .
clone size: .
V gene: TRBV6-1
J gene: TRBJ1-3
CDR3 length: 14
CDR3 DNA: TGTGCCAGCAGCCCGAGGGGGAATGGAAACACCATATATTTT
CDR3 protein: CASSPRGNGNTIYF

D gene: TRBD1
clone size: .
V gene: TRBV11-1
J gene: TRBJ2-7
CDR3 length: 16
CDR3 DNA: TGTGCCAGCAGTACCCGACCGGGACAGGGGACCCACGAGCAGTACTTC
CDR3 protein: CASSTRPGQGTHEQYF

D gene: TRBD1
clone size: .
V gene: TRBV10-3
J gene: TRBJ1-1
CDR3 length: 14
CDR3 DNA: TGTGCCATCAGTCAAGGACAGGGGAACACTGAAGCTTTCTTT
CDR3 protein: CAISQGQGNTEAFF